This TCR beta chain is from a study of regulatory T cells in long-lasting Graves disease (dated by TCRdb to 2020 to 2022). With regard to the full study: Persistent Graves' disease was defined as antithyroid drug treatment for over 5 years with persistently positive TSH receptor autoantibodies. This study used TCR sequencing and RNA sequencing of peripheral blood to compare persistent Graves' disease patients against newly diagnosed Graves' disease patients. The study was conducted in China and was registered as a clinical trial. TCR sequencing covered some 13 persistent and around 20 newly diagnosed Graves' disease patients, 33 samples in total. Persistent Graves' disease patients in the clinical cohort had taken antithyroid drugs for about 10.3 years on average.

This clonotype appeared once. Its specific antigen is unknown. No base quality information exists; no much larger clone differs at one position. A single read offers scant evidence. Broader findings and caveats from the paper: Sequencing and analysis were limited to the TCR beta chain. Only peripheral blood was studied, because thyroid tissue, the primary lesion, was inaccessible. Compared with newly diagnosed patients, patients with persistent Graves' disease had lower TCR Shannon entropy and fewer highly expanded clones, which suggests clonal expansion. Preferential use of TRBV28, TRBJ1-2 and TRBJ2-5 was observed in persistent disease, whereas TRBV20-1 and TRBJ2-1 were favored in newly diagnosed disease. Persistent patients shared more public clonotypes among themselves (fewer than 3,000) than newly diagnosed patients did (about 970). The authors noted that the small sample size was a limitation that may lower accuracy.

The sample's time point label is to be understood as: persistent/refractory GD, antithyroid drugs over 5 years with positive TRAb. For both TCR sequencing and RNA sequencing, RNA was extracted from PBMCs using TRIzol. Graves' disease was diagnosed according to American Thyroid Association guidelines. Patients for the study were recruited at an endocrinology department in Xi'an, China. Each patient gave about 9.1 milliliters of peripheral blood, collected in an EDTA anticoagulant tube. Ficoll Paque Plus density gradient separation was used to isolate PBMCs, and no further T cell sorting was performed. RNA quality was checked with an Agilent 2100 Bioanalyzer and agarose gel, and concentration with a NanoDrop 2000. A distance of 11 bases separates the germline ends of V and J, which lose 5 bases and 3 bases respectively. The germline V gene (reference sequence) supplies CDR1 LNHNV and CDR2 YYDKDF. From cysteine to phenylalanine, the CDR3 is 13 amino acids long. Here the CDR3 DNA is all that survives: 39 bases in frame from base 1.

Libraries were built with multiplex PCR. Instrument used: Illumina HiSeq 4000. TCR beta libraries were built with iRepertoire HTBI primers and Arm-PCR amplification of CDR3 regions. PCR products were gel purified before sequencing. The published analysis was carried out like this. A total of roughly 67 TRBV and under 15 TRBJ segments were identified across samples and were used for gene usage analysis of CDR3 amino acid clonotypes. Filtered high-quality paired reads were merged into contigs using COPE and FqMerger. BLAST was used to align contigs to the IMGT TRBV, TRBD and TRBJ reference genes, and CDR3 was defined following IMGT. Any clonotype with a frequency above 0.1% was classified as a highly expanded clone. Shannon entropy was used to measure repertoire diversity, and the Gini coefficient was used to measure V-J evenness. A clonotype was considered public if more than one individual shared it. TCRdb passed the public sequencing reads through fastp at Q25 and MiXCR, retaining productive beta sequences. Each CDR3 protein gets just one entry, which takes the most common genes and DNA from the rows behind it. These V and J calls rely on TCRdb rather than the paper's analysis. This sample has roughly 360,000 distinct CDR3 sequences in its table, and 20% to 25% of those were observed once. The ten biggest clones cover less than 30% of the sample.

Specimen: peripheral blood mononuclear cells (PBMCs), collected when the disease was refractory, from a patient treated with antithyroid drugs. This receptor was taken from a woman between 40 and 55 years old with Graves disease. Donor details come from another sample of the same person, matched by shared clones. This chain is built from TRBV15 and TRBJ2-7, with TRBD2 as a weak D call on 6 bases. The CDR3 loop reads CATSGGLGYEQYF. The nucleotide sequence reads TGTGCCACCAGCGGAGGGTTGGGCTACGAGCAGTACTTC.